This T cell receptor (beta chain) was retrieved from a study of control samples from healthy donors and cancer patients (dated by TCRdb to about 2020). The germline V gene (reference sequence) provides CDR1 MNHEY and CDR2 SMNVEV. The CDR3 runs 12 amino acids, cysteine and phenylalanine included. Only the CDR3 DNA is retained, 36 bases long and in frame from the first base. V drops 6 bases and J drops 8 bases, leaving 10 bases in between. The library was produced with the immunoSEQ multiplex PCR assay. The table was pulled from immuneACCESS by TCRdb, which kept in-frame rearrangements only. Such tables lose some clones; where checked, under half of the loss comes from unresolved V genes, and the rest has no known cause. The sample table lists around 120,000 clones, about 91% of them with a count of one. Around 3.5% of the sample goes to the ten largest clones. Of note for this clone: Its binding antigen is unknown. The record has no base qualities; no much larger clone is one base away.

The sequence links TRBV27 to TRBJ2-2; no D gene call is confident. Sequences were obtained from blood. The receptor was isolated from a man between 40 and 49 years old in good health. The nucleotide sequence reads as follows: TGTGCCAGCAGGAGTTCGTGGGGGGAGCTGTTTTTT. This codes for CASRSSWGELFF.